The T cell receptor (beta chain) described here comes from a study of T cells after yellow fever vaccination. In the study overall: With SMART-Seq v4 Ultra Low Input, the fractions containing low cell numbers were prepared.

A 5'RACE template-switching step, the method used to make TCR cDNA, added a universal primer site and UMIs. TCRdb ran MiXCR on the 5' RACE reads and lists one entry per CDR3 protein. Among under 700,000 distinct CDR3 sequences listed, about 17% were seen once. In its sample, this clonotype was seen a few times. The CDR3 is 11 amino acids. Germline V gene sequence: CDR1 DFQATT, CDR2 SNEGSKA (reference sequence). V dropped 5 bases and J dropped 5 bases, with 9 bases sitting between them. This specimen consisted of PBMCs, obtained more than 4 days after the first yellow fever vaccination. The TCR comes from a man aged 18 to 35 who received the YFV17D yellow fever vaccine. V and J are TRBV20-1 and TRBJ2-5; D may be TRBD1 (5 bases). The CDR3 bases are TGCAGTGCTCAGGGTTCGGAGACCCAGTACTTC. Translated, it gives CSAQGSETQYF.